The 32 T cell receptor beta chains given below trace back to one sample, sequenced in a study of blood T cell repertoires in COVID-19. Clones were sequenced by immunoSEQ multiplex PCR, and TCRdb holds only the in-frame ones, with some missing. The sample holds 200,000 to 250,000 clones, 80% to 85% seen once. Sample: PBMCs or T cells enriched from blood (not recorded which). These receptors were taken from a woman aged 40 to 50 who had recovered from COVID-19.

This chain joins TRBV21-1 and TRBJ1-1; the table's D call of TRBD1 was not tested on the DNA. TRBV21-1 is a recognized pseudogene. This CDR3 has 16 residues. The CDR3 protein is CASSKRCRRGNTEAFF. The CDR3 DNA sequence: TGTGCCAGCAGCAAGAGGTGTAGAAGGGGGAACACTGAAGCTTTCTTT.

The V gene is TRBV18, the J gene TRBJ2-2, with 10 bases fitting TRBD1. Germline V CDR1 and CDR2: KGHSH, LQKENI. The CDR3 is made up of 17 amino acids. The V segment lost 2 bases and the J segment 4 bases; nucleotides outside the gene matches: 7. The CDR3 loop is CASSPSGQGSLTGELFF. CDR3 DNA sequence: TGTGCCAGCTCACCATCGGGACAGGGGTCGCTCACCGGGGAGCTGTTTTTT.

The chain employs TRBV5-5 and TRBJ2-7; 11 bases line up with TRBD2. V shed 5 bases, J shed 4 bases, and the junction held 5 bases outside the gene matches. Germline V gives CDR1 SGHKS, CDR2 YYEKEE (reference sequence). The CDR3 extends over 14 amino acids. The CDR3 sequence: CASSQGTSGYEQYF. The CDR3 bases are TGTGCCAGCAGTCAGGGGACTAGCGGTTACGAGCAGTACTTC.

This chain links TRBV27 with TRBJ1-6; no firm D call. V was pared by 5 bases and J by 6 bases, with 14 bases between. Per germline, CDR1 MNHEY and CDR2 SMNVEV (reference sequence). The CDR3 sequence is 15 residues long. The CDR3 region has the DNA TGTGCCAGCAGTCCGCCCCGGGTCCTTAATTCACCCCTCCACTTT. Amino acid sequence: CASSPPRVLNSPLHF.

V usage is TRBV2 and J usage is TRBJ1-6, with 7 bases aligning to TRBD1. Looked up from germline, CDR1 is SNHLY and CDR2 is FYNNEI. J gave up 14 bases and V 1 base, and 8 bases lay outside the gene matches. This CDR3 is built from 14 residues. The CDR3 protein is CASSEETGSMALHF. CDR3 in DNA: TGTGCCAGCAGTGAAGAGACAGGGAGTATGGCCCTCCACTTT.

V and J are TRBV9 and TRBJ1-2; unclear D gene. The CDR3 covers 14 residues. CDR1 and CDR2 (germline): SGDLS, YYNGEE. Deletions cut 0 bases from V and 1 base from J, with 7 bases between. CDR3 loop: CASSVATGNYGYTF. Written as DNA, the CDR3 is TGTGCCAGCAGCGTAGCTACCGGTAACTATGGCTACACCTTC.

The rearrangement joins TRBV18 to TRBJ2-1; 11 bases align to TRBD2. This CDR3 spans 16 amino acids. V shed 6 bases and J 5 bases; nucleotides not matched to a gene: 9. Per germline, CDR1 KGHSH and CDR2 LQKENI. This CDR3 is CASSGSGTSGNNEQFF. The CDR3 DNA follows: TGTGCCAGCTCGGGCTCCGGGACTAGCGGAAACAATGAGCAGTTCTTC.

The gene calls are TRBV3-1 (or the pseudogene TRBV3-2) and TRBJ2-5; D call uncertain. The CDR3 has 12 amino acids. CDR1 is LGHDT and CDR2 is YNNKEL in the germline V gene (reference sequence). Trimming pared 0 bases from V and 5 bases from J, leaving 4 bases between. The CDR3 sequence is CASSQDSETQYF. CDR3 nucleotides: TGTGCCAGCAGCCAAGATAGTGAGACCCAGTACTTC.

This rearrangement joins TRBV7-8 to TRBJ1-2, with D tentatively TRBD1 (5 bases). This CDR3 comprises 14 residues. The V gene's germline CDR1 is SGHVS and CDR2 FQNEAQ. Between the trimmed V and J ends, which lost 1 base and 6 bases, there was a span of 12 bases. The chain's CDR3 is CASSLEATANGYTF. The CDR3 nucleotides read TGTGCCAGCAGCTTAGAGGCGACAGCAAATGGCTACACCTTC.

The rearrangement uses TRBV5-8 and TRBJ2-1; D is unclear. From germline, CDR1 is SGHTS and CDR2 YDEGEE. This CDR3 region has 12 residues. V lost 0 bases, J lost 15 bases, and 13 bases lay in between. CDR3: CASSLDLVRRFF. The CDR3 region has the DNA TGTGCCAGCAGCTTGGATCTGGTTAGAAGGTTCTTC.

The chain couples TRBV5-1 to TRBJ2-2; 7 nucleotides agree with TRBD2. The J segment lost 4 bases and the V segment lost 4 bases, leaving 10 bases of the junction unmatched. CDR1 and CDR2 (germline): SGHRS, YFSETQ. CDR3 size: 16 residues. CDR3 residues: CASSPRGGSTTGELFF. CDR3 in DNA: TGCGCCAGCAGCCCTCGGGGAGGGTCTACCACCGGGGAGCTGTTTTTT.

This clone was seen at least ten times. The chain employs TRBV7-9 and TRBJ2-5, with 12 positions matching TRBD2. This CDR3 spans 15 amino acids. V gave up 5 bases and J gave up 8 bases; unmatched junction bases: 9. Germline CDR1 and CDR2: SEHNR and FQNEAQ (reference sequence). The CDR3 bases are TGTGCCAGCAGCCCGCGGACTAGCGGGATGAGAACCCAGTACTTC. Its protein is CASSPRTSGMRTQYF.

In its sample, this clone was seen many times. V is TRBV18 and J is TRBJ1-5; D possibly corresponds to TRBD1 (5 bases). The germline V and J ends were trimmed by 1 base and 3 bases, with 10 bases remaining between them. The CDR3 runs 15 residues. From germline, CDR1 is KGHSH and CDR2 LQKENI. As DNA, the CDR3 is TGTGCCAGCTCACCACTCAGGGTTAACAATCAGCCCCAGCATTTT. This codes for CASSPLRVNNQPQHF. The whole variable domain, remainder taken from reference TRBV18 and TRBJ1-5, is NAGVMQNPRHLVRRRGQEARLRCSPMKGHSHVYWYRQLPEEGLKFMVYLQKENIIDESGMPKERFSAEFPKEGPSILRIQQVVRGDSAAYFCASSPLRVNNQPQHFGDGTRLSIL.

The rearrangement links TRBV7-8 to TRBJ2-7; 7 nucleotides agree with TRBD2. In germline, CDR1 is SGHVS, CDR2 FQNEAQ. The CDR3 totals 13 residues. The junction had 3 bases not matched to a gene; V was cut back by 5 bases and J by 2 bases. CDR3 sequence: CASSRTSTYEQYF. CDR3 nucleotide sequence: TGTGCCAGCAGCAGGACTAGTACCTACGAGCAGTACTTC.

The rearrangement links TRBV7-8 to TRBJ1-5; D is perhaps TRBD1 (5 bases). From germline, CDR1 is SGHVS and CDR2 FQNEAQ. V gave up 2 bases and J gave up 0 bases, with 14 bases separating them. The CDR3 loop spans 17 amino acids. The CDR3 bases are TGTGCCAGCAGCTTACGAGCAAGGACACCTAGCAATCAGCCCCAGCATTTT. Protein: CASSLRARTPSNQPQHF.

This CDR3 reads CASSLPQGTEAFF. CDR3 nucleotides: TGTGCCAGCAGCTTGCCCCAGGGAACTGAAGCTTTCTTT. The chain carries TRBV5-4 and TRBJ1-1, with D maybe TRBD1 (5 bases). Germline V CDR1 and CDR2: SGHNT, YYREEE (reference sequence). The CDR3 length is 13 residues. V lost 1 base, J lost 5 bases, and 9 bases lay in between.

This chain connects TRBV30 to TRBJ1-1; possible D gene TRBD1, 5 bases. CDR1 and CDR2 (germline): GTSNPN, SVGIG (reference sequence). V gave up 2 bases and J gave up 7 bases, with 11 bases separating them. There are 12 residues in the CDR3. Here the CDR3 DNA reads TGTGCCTGGAGTCCCCAACAGGATGAAGCTTTCTTT. Protein sequence: CAWSPQQDEAFF.

The V and J genes are TRBV5-1 and TRBJ1-1; D gene unclear. The CDR3 covers 12 residues. Germline V gene sequence: CDR1 SGHRS, CDR2 YFSETQ. V was cut by 5 bases and J by 7 bases, with 12 bases left in between. In DNA form, the CDR3 reads TGCGCCAGCAGACAGAATTACCTTGAAGCTTTCTTT. It specifies CASRQNYLEAFF. Supplemented by reference TRBV5-1 and TRBJ1-1, the full variable domain reads KAGVTQTPRYLIKTRGQQVTLSCSPISGHRSVSWYQQTPGQGLQFLFEYFSETQRNKGNFPGRFSGRQFSNSRSEMNVSTLELGDSALYLCASRQNYLEAFFGQGTRLTVV.

The chain links TRBV10-3 to TRBJ2-3; 8 bases align to TRBD1. CDR3 size: 13 residues. V lost 11 bases and J lost 1; bases outside the gene matches: 5. From germline, CDR1 is ENHRY and CDR2 SYGVKD. CDR3 nucleotide sequence: TGTGCCTTGTCAGGGGGCGGCACAGATACGCAGTATTTT. Its translation: CALSGGGTDTQYF.

J is TRBJ2-2 and V is TRBV15; a possible D gene is TRBD2 (5 bases). CDR3 length equals 13 residues. CDR1 LNHNV and CDR2 YYDKDF come from the germline V gene (reference sequence). The V end lost 5 bases, the J end lost 8 bases, and 12 bases lay between the germline ends. CDR3 in amino acids: CATSPRREGELFF. The CDR3 DNA sequence: TGTGCCACCAGCCCCCGCCGGGAAGGGGAGCTGTTTTTT.

V gene TRBV4-2 combines with J gene TRBJ1-2, with 9 bases aligning to TRBD1. The CDR3 covers 16 residues. Trimming removed 2 bases from V and 4 bases from J; junction bases left unmatched: 8. Germline V lookup: CDR1 LGHNA, CDR2 YNFKEQ. The CDR3 region is CASSQRPGDRAYGYTF. The DNA of the CDR3 is TGTGCCAGCAGCCAACGCCCGGGGGACAGGGCCTATGGCTACACCTTC.

This clone was counted only a few times. The gene calls are TRBV27 and TRBJ1-2, with D possibly matching TRBD1 (6 bases). Germline V gene sequence: CDR1 MNHEY, CDR2 SMNVEV (reference sequence). This CDR3 comprises 16 residues. V was pared by 6 bases and J by 8 bases, with 25 bases between. The CDR3 region is CASSQTEQGYRDGYTF. The CDR3 DNA reads as TGTGCCAGCAGCCAGACTGAACAGGGCTATCGGGACGGCTACACCTTC.

This clone was detected only once. The chain has TRBV11-3 and TRBJ2-3; TRBD2 agrees at 11 bases. V shed 5 bases and J 6 bases; nucleotides not matched to a gene: 1. Germline V lookup: CDR1 SGHNT, CDR2 YENEEA. The CDR3 covers 13 residues. The CDR3 coding sequence is TGTGCCAGCAGCCCTAGCGGGGGGGATACGCAGTATTTT. It encodes CASSPSGGDTQYF.

The chain couples TRBV13 to TRBJ2-1, with D perhaps TRBD2 (5 bases). The CDR3 sequence is 14 residues long. The germline V and J ends were trimmed by 5 bases and 5 bases, with 13 bases remaining between them. Germline CDR1 is PRHDT and CDR2 is FYEKMQ (reference sequence). The CDR3 nucleotides are TGTGCCAGCAGCCCACGAGAGGGAAACAATGAGCAGTTCTTC. This translates into CASSPREGNNEQFF.

J is TRBJ2-1 and V is TRBV29-1, with TRBD2 identical over 9 bases. This CDR3 has 13 residues. Trimming at V came to 7 bases and at J to 7 bases, leaving 8 bases not matched to a gene. Germline loops: CDR1 SQVTM, CDR2 ANQGSEA. Here the CDR3 reads CSALAGERNEQFF. DNA for the CDR3: TGCAGCGCCTTAGCGGGAGAAAGAAATGAGCAGTTCTTC.

The genes are TRBV23-1 and TRBJ1-2; maybe TRBD1 (6 bases). TRBV23-1 counts as an open reading frame of uncertain function. This CDR3 is 11 amino acids long. V was pared by 5 bases and J by 6 bases, with 7 bases between. The CDR3 sequence: CASSYRDGYTF. CDR3 DNA sequence: TGCGCCAGCAGTTACAGGGATGGCTACACCTTC.

This clone was observed once. The gene calls are TRBV7-2 and TRBJ2-5; 12 bases agree with TRBD2. V shed 3 bases and J 5 bases; nucleotides not matched to a gene: 7. Germline lookup yields CDR1 SGHTA and CDR2 FQGNSA. This CDR3 has 16 residues. CDR3 nucleotides: TGTGCCAGCAGCTTCCAGACTAGCGGGAGTCGGGAGACCCAGTACTTC. Residues: CASSFQTSGSRETQYF.

The chain joins TRBV4-3 to TRBJ1-2; possible D gene TRBD1, 6 bases. V was cut by 4 bases and J by 8 bases, with 20 bases left in between. There are 15 residues in the CDR3. The germline CDR1 and CDR2 sequences are LGHNA and YSLEER. The CDR3: CASSLRQGLEEGYTF. The CDR3 DNA reads as TGCGCCAGCAGCCTCAGGCAGGGGCTGGAGGAGGGCTACACCTTC.

The chain couples TRBV10-2 to TRBJ2-1; 8 positions agree with TRBD2. Germline V gene data show CDR1 as WSHSY and CDR2 as SAAADI. With V trimmed by 0 bases and J by 3 bases, 4 bases remained unmatched. This CDR3 is built from 16 residues. The CDR3 region is CASSESTSGGYNEQFF. CDR3 nucleotides: TGCGCCAGCAGTGAGTCCACTAGCGGAGGCTACAATGAGCAGTTCTTC.

This clone was counted once. J is TRBJ1-6 and V is TRBV9; 8 bases line up with TRBD1. The CDR3 loop spans 16 amino acids. V dropped 3 bases and J dropped 2; count of bases not matched to a gene: 4. Germline V gives CDR1 SGDLS, CDR2 YYNGEE. The CDR3 sequence: CASSGGQGPYNSPLHF. The DNA for the CDR3 is TGTGCCAGCAGCGGAGGACAGGGACCCTATAATTCACCCCTCCACTTT.

This chain connects TRBV5-6 to TRBJ1-6; 9 positions match TRBD1. CDR1 and CDR2 (germline): SGHDT, YYEEEE. J was trimmed by 10 bases and V by 0 bases; bases with no gene match: 11. The CDR3 spans 17 residues. CDR3 nucleotides: TGTGCCAGCAGCTTGGGGGGCTCACAGGGGGCAGGATCACCCCTCCACTTT. Its protein product is CASSLGGSQGAGSPLHF.

The chain has TRBV2 and TRBJ2-7; TRBD2 aligns across 9 bases. Germline CDR1 SNHLY, CDR2 FYNNEI. CDR3 size: 14 residues. Germline trimming cut 7 bases from V and 2 bases from J; bases unmatched to any gene: 6. The CDR3 nucleotides read TGTGCCAGCATCGCGGGGGGGGACCCCTACGAGCAGTACTTC. Translated, it gives CASIAGGDPYEQYF.